The T cell receptor (beta chain) described here comes from a study of blood T cells in healthy people across ages. CDR3 length: 14 residues. Germline V gene lookup returns CDR1 ENHRY and CDR2 SYGVKD. The V end was cut by 0 bases, the J end by 4 bases, with 9 bases between. A J-beta primer mix and a sample-barcoded 5' primer were used in a second PCR of roughly 6 to 12 cycles. TCRdb analysed the 5' RACE reads with MiXCR anew, one entry per CDR3 protein. The repertoire has some 1.8 million distinct CDR3 sequences, about two fifths of them found once; the top ten carry under 25%. Total RNA, at least 6 micrograms per sample, was extracted from PBMCs.

The rearrangement links TRBV10-3 to TRBJ1-1; D uncertain. This sequence originates from a human donor in good health. What was sequenced was blood. As DNA, the CDR3 is TGTGCCATCAGTGAGTCCGAATCACGCACTGAAGCTTTCTTT. It codes for CAISESESRTEAFF.